One sample yielded the 25 T cell receptor beta chains listed below, sequenced in a study of cytomegalovirus exposure and HLA in healthy donors. Researchers ran the PCR with 60 Vbeta and 13 Jbeta primers. Generated by immunoSEQ multiplex PCR, the TCRdb table keeps only in-frame clones and is missing some. Of some 170,000 clones detected, about 71% appear once; the ten largest clones hold 2.8%. Specimen: PBMCs. The receptors stem from a woman aged 25 to 45 in good health and CMV-seronegative.

For the CDR3, the DNA is TGTGCCAGCAGCCTTCAGACAGGGATTATCGCTGAAGCTTTCTTT. It codes for CASSLQTGIIAEAFF. This rearrangement joins TRBV11-2 to TRBJ1-1, with 7 bases fitting TRBD1. The CDR3 is 15 residues long. CDR1 is SGHAT, CDR2 FQNNGV, per germline. With 5 bases clipped from V and 6 bases from J, the junction kept 12 bases outside the gene matches.

In the case of this clone: The germline gene is not matched at one end of the junction; a read error may be the cause. The chain couples TRBV6-1 to TRBJ1-5; no reliable D call. CDR3 length: 15 amino acids. Germline V gives CDR1 MNHNS, CDR2 SASEGT. The CDR3 DNA follows: TGTGCCAGCGGTGAAGGCTTAGCTCGCAATCAGCCCCAGCATTTT. Translation gives CASGEGLARNQPQHF.

CDR3 nucleotides: TGTGCCAGCAGCCAGGATCCCGACAGGGGACGGGGCACAGATACGCAGTATTTT. As protein: CASSQDPDRGRGTDTQYF. V usage is TRBV4-2 and J usage is TRBJ2-3, with 8 nucleotides matching TRBD1. The CDR3 runs to 18 residues. Trimming removed 3 bases from V and 1 base from J; junction bases left unmatched: 12. The germline V gene encodes CDR1 LGHNA and CDR2 YNFKEQ.

Only a few counts were recorded for this clone. J is TRBJ1-1 and V is TRBV7-2, with 9 bases that match TRBD1. Germline trimming cut 5 bases from V and 5 bases from J; bases unmatched to any gene: 9. From germline, CDR1 is SGHTA and CDR2 FQGNSA. The CDR3 totals 15 residues. The CDR3 DNA reads as TGTGCCAGCAGCAGCCCGGACAGGGGTAAAACTGAAGCTTTCTTT. Its translation is CASSSPDRGKTEAFF.

The chain combines TRBV29-1 with TRBJ2-2; D is undetermined. Per germline, CDR1 SQVTM and CDR2 ANQGSEA. The CDR3 spans 15 residues. V was trimmed by 6 bases and J by 0 bases, leaving 14 bases between them. CDR3 sequence (DNA): TGCAGCGTCCCCCGAGTAAGCCCGAACACCGGGGAGCTGTTTTTT. Its translation: CSVPRVSPNTGELFF.

This clone was seen only a few times. This sequence joins TRBV6-1 and TRBJ2-7; a possible D gene is TRBD1 (5 bases). Germline V gives CDR1 MNHNS, CDR2 SASEGT. With 2 bases removed from V and 3 bases from J, the gap between germline ends came to 14 bases. CDR3 size: 15 residues. CDR3 coding DNA: TGTGCCAGCAGTGAACCCCAGAACACAGGCTACGAGCAGTACTTC. It is translated as CASSEPQNTGYEQYF.

This chain joins TRBV13 and TRBJ2-1, with 7 positions matching TRBD2. This CDR3 is built from 16 residues. Per the germline V gene, CDR1 is PRHDT and CDR2 is FYEKMQ (reference sequence). Trimming at V came to 1 base and at J to 0 bases, leaving 3 bases not matched to a gene. CDR3 loop: CASSLVGGSSYNEQFF. The DNA for the CDR3 is TGTGCCAGCAGCTTAGTAGGCGGGAGCTCCTACAATGAGCAGTTCTTC.

J is TRBJ2-3 and V is TRBV2; 10 bases line up with TRBD2. J gave up 0 bases and V 4 bases, and 4 bases lay outside the gene matches. There are 16 residues in the CDR3. Germline V CDR1 and CDR2: SNHLY, FYNNEI. CDR3 protein: CASSGTSGASTDTQYF. In nucleotides, the CDR3 is TGTGCCAGCAGTGGTACTAGCGGGGCTAGCACAGATACGCAGTATTTT.

V is TRBV5-6 and J is TRBJ2-5; 10 bases agree with TRBD1. The DNA end lines up better with TRBJ2-7; the J call may be wrong. The CDR3 length is 14 residues. Germline V gene data show CDR1 as SGHDT and CDR2 as YYEEEE. The CDR3 DNA follows: TGTGCGGCAAGCAGGGGGACAGGGGCCTACGAGCAGTACTTC. This encodes CAASRGTGAYEQYF.

The rearrangement joins TRBV10-3 to TRBJ2-7; a weak D match, TRBD2 (6 bases). V was pared by 6 bases and J by 2 bases, with 20 bases between. The CDR3 is made up of 16 amino acids. Germline assignment: CDR1 ENHRY and CDR2 SYGVKD. CDR3 nucleotides: TGTGCCATCAGAAGCAGTTTACGGGAGTATACCTACGAGCAGTACTTC. This sequence encodes CAIRSSLREYTYEQYF.

The V call is TRBV5-5, the J call TRBJ2-2; 11 bases match TRBD1. This CDR3 contains 14 residues. J lost 7 bases, V lost 5 bases, and 4 bases had no gene match. Germline assignment: CDR1 SGHKS and CDR2 YYEKEE (reference sequence). The CDR3 nucleotides are TGTGCCAGCAGTTGGACAGGGGGCGGCGGGGAGCTGTTTTTT. Translation: CASSWTGGGGELFF.

The gene calls are TRBV29-1 and TRBJ2-3, with 7 bases identical to TRBD1. With V trimmed by 5 bases and J by 1 base, 3 bases remained unmatched. Germline CDR1 SQVTM, CDR2 ANQGSEA. The CDR3 sequence is 13 residues long. CDR3 nucleotide sequence: TGCAGCGTTTTACAGGGGCGCACAGATACGCAGTATTTT. It is translated as CSVLQGRTDTQYF.

To note about this clone: Other DNA sequences in the sample encode the same CDR3. The chain joins TRBV2 to TRBJ2-5; D might be TRBD2 (5 bases). Germline lookup yields CDR1 SNHLY and CDR2 FYNNEI. V shed 1 base and J shed 4 bases, with 7 bases lying between them. This CDR3 spans 13 amino acids. This chain's CDR3 is CASSEGSGETQYF. The CDR3 region has the DNA TGTGCCAGCAGTGAAGGGAGCGGAGAGACCCAGTACTTC.

The V and J genes are TRBV15 and TRBJ2-1; 13 nucleotides agree with TRBD2. CDR3 length equals 16 residues. J lost 2 bases, V lost 5 bases, and 3 bases had no gene match. Germline assignment: CDR1 LNHNV and CDR2 YYDKDF (reference sequence). CDR3 sequence: CATSQGLAGPYNEQFF. CDR3 in DNA: TGTGCCACCAGCCAGGGACTAGCGGGGCCCTACAATGAGCAGTTCTTC.

V gene TRBV5-1 combines with J gene TRBJ1-4; 7 bases line up with TRBD1. Trimming took 5 bases from V and 8 from J; bases not matched to a gene: 9. Germline CDR1 SGHRS, CDR2 YFSETQ. The CDR3 loop spans 14 amino acids. CDR3 protein: CASSYSGTEEKLFF. CDR3 DNA sequence: TGCGCCAGCAGTTACTCCGGGACAGAGGAAAAACTGTTTTTT.

V gene TRBV5-1 combines with J gene TRBJ2-3, with 7 bases that match TRBD2. The CDR3 totals 16 residues. The trim removed 4 bases at V and 6 bases at J, leaving 14 bases unmatched. In germline, CDR1 is SGHRS, CDR2 YFSETQ. In nucleotides, the CDR3 is TGCGCCAGCAGCCCGGGCGGACTAGTATTTATCGATACGCAGTATTTT. Protein product: CASSPGGLVFIDTQYF.

The chain links TRBV7-9 to TRBJ2-6, with 8 nucleotides matching TRBD1. Germline V gives CDR1 SEHNR, CDR2 FQNEAQ (reference sequence). Trimming took 1 base from V and 1 from J; bases not matched to a gene: 6. The CDR3 runs to 18 residues. This chain's CDR3 is CASSLVRTGNSGANVLTF. The CDR3, as DNA: TGTGCCAGCAGCTTAGTTCGGACAGGGAATTCTGGGGCCAACGTCCTGACTTTC.

The chain uses TRBV7-2 and TRBJ2-7; the D gene is possibly TRBD2 (6 bases). V was trimmed by 7 bases and J by 4 bases, leaving 17 bases between them. Germline-derived CDR1 and CDR2 are SGHTA and FQGNSA. This CDR3 is built from 14 residues. The CDR3 region has the DNA TGTGCCAGCACCCCTGGGGGGACGGGGTACGAGCAGTACTTC. Protein: CASTPGGTGYEQYF.

V usage is TRBV4-1 and J usage is TRBJ2-5, with 8 bases lining up with TRBD1. From germline, CDR1 is MGHRA and CDR2 YSYEKL. V trimming: 6 bases; J trimming: 4 bases; junction bases outside the gene matches: 7. The CDR3 totals 14 residues. The CDR3 sequence: CASRYRTGTETQYF. CDR3 bases: TGCGCCAGCAGATATAGGACAGGGACAGAGACCCAGTACTTC.

V is TRBV29-1 and J is TRBJ2-5, with a weak D call TRBD2 (5 bases). Matching the DNA end better, TRBJ2-7 makes the J call doubtful. This CDR3 has 15 residues. CDR1 and CDR2 from the germline V gene are SQVTM and ANQGSEA. The CDR3 loop is CSVELPGISDYEQYF. The CDR3 DNA reads TGCAGCGTTGAATTACCCGGGATATCGGACTACGAGCAGTACTTC.

The V and J genes are TRBV27 and TRBJ2-1; TRBD2 matches at 7 bases. CDR3 length: 12 amino acids. V trimming: 6 bases; J trimming: 7 bases; junction bases outside the gene matches: 3. Looked up from germline, CDR1 is MNHEY and CDR2 is SMNVEV (reference sequence). The CDR3 DNA reads as TGTGCCAGCAGCCACGGGGGGAATGAGCAGTTCTTC. The encoded protein is CASSHGGNEQFF.

This sequence joins TRBV10-3 and TRBJ2-6; no clear D. Trimming shortened V by 0 bases and J by 0 bases, and 12 bases separated the two germline ends. This CDR3 is 18 amino acids long. CDR1 is ENHRY and CDR2 is SYGVKD in the germline V gene. The CDR3 sequence: CAISESGPQSSGANVLTF. CDR3 nucleotide sequence: TGTGCCATCAGTGAGTCTGGGCCCCAGTCCTCTGGGGCCAACGTCCTGACTTTC.

J is TRBJ1-2 and V is TRBV19, with D hard to call. The CDR3 covers 15 residues. Germline V gives CDR1 LNHDA, CDR2 SQIVND (reference sequence). Trimming took 0 bases from V and 4 from J, leaving 12 bases between them. CDR3 nucleotide sequence: TGTGCCAGTAGTATAGATCTATCGGGTTTCTATGGCTACACCTTC. This gives the protein CASSIDLSGFYGYTF.

J is TRBJ2-7 and V is TRBV4-2; 13 positions agree with TRBD2. The CDR3 is 15 residues long. Germline V lookup: CDR1 LGHNA, CDR2 YNFKEQ. The V segment lost 5 bases and the J segment 6 bases; nucleotides outside the gene matches: 7. The CDR3 loop reads CASSTTSGGSGEQYF. CDR3 DNA sequence: TGTGCCAGCAGCACGACTAGCGGGGGGTCGGGCGAGCAGTACTTC.

The chain couples TRBV29-1 to TRBJ2-7, with TRBD1 matching 7 bases. The CDR3 sequence is 14 residues long. Trimming cost V 7 bases and J 9 bases; bases outside gene matches: 18. CDR1 is SQVTM and CDR2 is ANQGSEA in the germline V gene. The CDR3: CSALLTDRQGVQYF. The CDR3 bases are TGCAGCGCTCTGCTTACGGACAGGCAAGGTGTGCAGTACTTC.